Listed below are T cell receptor beta chains from one sample, sequenced in a study of technical replicates of blood from a few donors. The repertoire was sequenced with immunoSEQ multiplex PCR; TCRdb's copy has only in-frame clones and lacks some. The sample records around 100,000 clones, roughly 94% being singletons. Sample: T cells isolated from PBMCs. Every receptor here comes from a human donor in good health. The CDR3 runs from the conserved cysteine through the conserved F or W. A D gene is named only where the DNA matches it firmly. Size tells how often a clone was seen (once, few, many) or the class of an expanded clone, and some rows leave it out.

d_gene | j_gene | v_gene | abundance | CDR3nt | CDR3aa
TRBD1 | TRBJ2-7 | TRBV19 | . | TGTGCCAGTAGTATCGGGACAGGGCACGCCTACGAGCAGTACTTC | CASSIGTGHAYEQYF
. | TRBJ2-7 | TRBV27 | . | TGTGCCAGCAAGAGCGGGTGGGAGTACGAGCAGTACTTC | CASKSGWEYEQYF
TRBD2 | TRBJ2-3 | TRBV5-4 | . | TGTGCCAGCAGCTCCGACCGACTAGCGGGCGGGGTTACGCAGTATTTT | CASSSDRLAGGVTQYF
. | TRBJ1-4 | TRBV19 | . | TGTGCCAGTAGTCCTTTCGGACTCCGGGGGGAAAAACTGTTTTTT | CASSPFGLRGEKLFF
. | TRBJ2-3 | TRBV4-3 | . | TGCGCCAGCAGCGAGCGAAGCCACACAGATACGCAGTATTTT | CASSERSHTDTQYF
TRBD1 | TRBJ1-4 | TRBV7-9 | . | TGTGCCAGCAGCTCGACAGGGGGGGATGAAAAACTGTTTTTT | CASSSTGGDEKLFF
TRBD1 | TRBJ2-1 | TRBV7-2 | . | TGTGCCAGCAGCATCTACAGGGGGAATGAGCAGTTCTTC | CASSIYRGNEQFF
. | TRBJ1-3 | TRBV9 | . | TGTGCCAGCAGCTATACCTGGGGAGCTGGAAACACCATATATTTT | CASSYTWGAGNTIYF
TRBD2 | TRBJ2-5 | TRBV19 | . | TGTGCCAGTAGTAACCAGACTAGCCAGAAGGCAGAGACCCAGTACTTC | CASSNQTSQKAETQYF
TRBD2 | TRBJ2-3 | TRBV29-1 | . | TGCAGCGTTGAAGGCTCTAGCGGCTACACAGATACGCAGTATTTT | CSVEGSSGYTDTQYF
. | TRBJ2-1 | TRBV27 | . | TGTGCCAGCACCCTAACTAGCTCCTACAATGAGCAGTTCTTC | CASTLTSSYNEQFF
TRBD2 | TRBJ2-1 | TRBV18 | . | TGTGCCAGCTCACCGGCGGGAGGGCCGCGGGAGCAGTTCTTC | CASSPAGGPREQFF
. | TRBJ2-7 | TRBV27 | . | TGTGCCAGCAGTTTAATTAGACAGGCGACCTACGAGCAGTACTTC | CASSLIRQATYEQYF
TRBD2 | TRBJ2-2 | TRBV4-2 | . | TGTGCCAGCAGCCCCGGACTAGCGGGAGTGGTCACCGGGGAGCTGTTTTTT | CASSPGLAGVVTGELFF
TRBD2 | TRBJ2-7 | TRBV4-2 | . | TGTGCCAGCAGCCAAGATGTGGGCGGGAGCTACGAGCAGTACTTC | CASSQDVGGSYEQYF
TRBD2 | TRBJ2-1 | TRBV9 | . | TGTGCCAGCAGCGTTACTCTAGCGGCCGACAATGAGCAGTTCTTC | CASSVTLAADNEQFF
TRBD2 | TRBJ2-1 | TRBV18 | . | TGTGCCAGCTCAGAACAGACTAGCGGGAGTAATGAGCAGTTCTTC | CASSEQTSGSNEQFF
. | TRBJ1-5 | TRBV10-2 | . | TGCGCCAGCAGTGAATATTTGACAGAAAAAAAGAATCAGCCCCAGCATTTT | CASSEYLTEKKNQPQHF
TRBD2 | TRBJ2-3 | TRBV2 | . | TGTGCCAGCAGGCGGCTAGCGGGAGGAACAGATACGCAGTATTTT | CASRRLAGGTDTQYF
. | TRBJ2-4 | TRBV7-2 | . | TGTGCCAGCAGCCAAAGAGGGTCGGGCATTCAGTACTTC | CASSQRGSGIQYF
TRBD1 | TRBJ2-7 | TRBV28 | . | TGTGCCACCCGACAGGGCTACGAGCAGTACTTC | CATRQGYEQYF
TRBD1 | TRBJ1-1 | TRBV11-2 | . | TGTGCCAGCAGCTTAGTTTCCCGGGACAGGTCGAACACTGAAGCTTTCTTT | CASSLVSRDRSNTEAFF
TRBD2 | TRBJ2-1 | TRBV10-3 | . | TGTGCCATCAGTTCGACGGGAGGGACCTACAATGAGCAGTTCTTC | CAISSTGGTYNEQFF
. | TRBJ2-3 | TRBV6-4 | . | TGTGCCAGCAGTGACGGAGGGGCGGCAGATACGCAGTATTTT | CASSDGGAADTQYF
TRBD2 | TRBJ2-7 | TRBV5-4 | . | TGTGCCAGCAGCTTGGCAGGCGGGAGGGACGAGCAGTACTTC | CASSLAGGRDEQYF
TRBD2 | TRBJ2-7 | TRBV5-4 | . | TGTGCCAGCAGCTTTTGGACTAGCGGAACCTACGAGCAGTACTTC | CASSFWTSGTYEQYF
. | TRBJ2-2 | TRBV11-2 | . | TGTGCCAGCAGCTCCGCTGGTGGTAGCGGAAACACCGGGGAGCTGTTTTTT | CASSSAGGSGNTGELFF
TRBD2 | TRBJ2-3 | TRBV7-9 | once | TGTGCCAGCAGCTGGGGTAGCGGGAGCGCAGATACGCAGTATTTT | CASSWGSGSADTQYF
. | TRBJ2-7 | TRBV11-2 | . | TGTGCCAGCAGCTTAGAAACAGGGTTGCTCTACGAGCAGTACTTC | CASSLETGLLYEQYF